These T cell receptor beta chains were read from a single sample in a study of lymphopenia after photon versus proton radiotherapy. TCRdb's table, derived via immunoSEQ multiplex PCR, lists solely in-frame clones and lacks some. The table records about 12,000 clones, roughly 90% of them present only once. The source material was peripheral blood, sampled from a patient treated with proton-based radiotherapy. These TCRs come from a man aged 60 to 75 with pancreatic cancer. The CDR3 runs from the conserved cysteine through the conserved F or W. D genes are given only for firm matches. Rows may omit the clone size; those that give it use once, few, many or a size class.

.,.,TRBJ1-1,TRBV10-3,TGTGCCATCAGCCGAGGCGGGGACACTGAAGCTTTCTTT,CAISRGGDTEAFF
few,.,TRBJ2-7,TRBV7-9,TGTGCCAGCAGCTCTCCCCTCGTAGGGGTCGGGTACGAGCAGTACTTC,CASSSPLVGVGYEQYF
few,.,TRBJ2-3,TRBV4-2,TGTGCCAGCAGCCAAGACTTGGATACGCAGTATTTT,CASSQDLDTQYF
.,.,TRBJ1-3,TRBV5-1,TGCGCCAGCAGCTTGGACGCGGGGATCGGAAACACCATATATTTT,CASSLDAGIGNTIYF
.,.,TRBJ1-5,TRBV6-1,TGTGCCAGCAGGATAGACCCGGTTAGCAATCAGCCCCAGCATTTT,CASRIDPVSNQPQHF
.,.,TRBJ2-3,TRBV2,TGTGCCAGCGAGACTAGTAGCAGCACAGATACGCAGTATTTT,CASETSSSTDTQYF
.,TRBD2,TRBJ2-1,TRBV10-3,TGTGCCATCAAGGCTGAACTAGCGGGAGGGACGGCCTACAATGAGCAGTTCTTC,CAIKAELAGGTAYNEQFF
.,.,TRBJ2-1,TRBV5-1,TGCGCCAGCAGCTCATTAGGCTATGAGCAGTTCTTC,CASSSLGYEQFF
.,.,TRBJ1-5,TRBV27,TGTGCCAGCAGTTTGTTGGGTCAGCCCCAGCATTTT,CASSLLGQPQHF
.,.,TRBJ2-7,TRBV27,TGTGCCAGCAGTTCCTCGGCAAGAAATTTGAGTCCCTACGAGCAGTACTTC,CASSSSARNLSPYEQYF
few,.,TRBJ2-7,TRBV7-6,TGTGCCAGCAGCCGGCCGGGGGAGACGGACGAGCAGTACTTC,CASSRPGETDEQYF
.,.,TRBJ1-2,TRBV27,TGTGCCAGCAGTTTAAGCCGGGCATCAGGTGGCTACACCTTC,CASSLSRASGGYTF
.,.,TRBJ1-2,TRBV30,TGTGCCTGGAGTGTACACAGCGGCCAGGGGGGCTACACCTTC,CAWSVHSGQGGYTF
once,TRBD1,TRBJ1-1,TRBV5-5,TGTGCCAGCAGCGGGGGGACAGGGGCCCCGAACACTGAAGCTTTCTTT,CASSGGTGAPNTEAFF
.,TRBD1,TRBJ1-1,TRBV5-1,TGCGCCAGCAGCTCGAACGGGGTAAGCCCCCTCAGGGGGGTTGAAGCTTTCTTT,CASSSNGVSPLRGVEAFF
.,TRBD1,TRBJ1-1,TRBV10-2,TGCGCCAGCAGACTTAAGGGACAGCCGAACACTGAAGCTTTCTTT,CASRLKGQPNTEAFF
.,TRBD2,TRBJ2-3,TRBV9,TGTGCCAGCAGCGCCGGGACTAGCGGTATAGATACGCAGTATTTT,CASSAGTSGIDTQYF
.,TRBD2,TRBJ2-5,TRBV11-3,TGTGCCAGCAGCTTGACTAGCGGGAGGGCCAAAGGAGAGACCCAGTACTTC,CASSLTSGRAKGETQYF
.,.,TRBJ1-1,TRBV27,TGTGCCAGCAGACCAACAGGGCGGGGGATGAACACTGAAGCTTTCTTT,CASRPTGRGMNTEAFF
few,TRBD1,TRBJ2-7,TRBV7-9,TGTGCCAGCAGCCCCAAGAGGAGGACAGGGAACGAGCAGTACTTC,CASSPKRRTGNEQYF
.,.,TRBJ2-1,TRBV2,TGTGCCAGCAGTGACCCCTGGAAAGGCGAGTACAATGAGCAGTTCTTC,CASSDPWKGEYNEQFF
.,.,TRBJ2-3,TRBV4-1,TGCGCCAGCAGCCAAGTCGTGAGGACTGCATCTTTAACTGATACGCAGTATTTT,CASSQVVRTASLTDTQYF
.,.,TRBJ2-1,TRBV2,TGTGCCACCAGCATTGGGGATGAGCAGTTCTTC,CATSIGDEQFF
.,TRBD1,TRBJ1-2,TRBV28,TGTGCCAGCAGTTTTTGGGGGGGATCCAGGGACAGTCTCACGGGCTATGGCTACACCTTC,CASSFWGGSRDSLTGYGYTF
.,.,TRBJ2-7,TRBV5-6,TGTGCCAGCAGCTTGGGGGCCGGCAGTTACTACGAGCAGTACTTC,CASSLGAGSYYEQYF
.,.,TRBJ1-2,TRBV19,TGTGCCAGTAGTAGATTAGGCGATTCTAACTATGGCTACACCTTC,CASSRLGDSNYGYTF
few,TRBD2,TRBJ2-7,TRBV30,TGTGCCTGGAAATCAGCCAGCGGGAGGGGGCTACGCTACGAGCAGTACTTC,CAWKSASGRGLRYEQYF
.,.,TRBJ2-1,TRBV7-9,TGTGCCAGCAGCTTAGGTACGGGGACGGAGTACAATGAGCAGTTCTTC,CASSLGTGTEYNEQFF
.,TRBD1,TRBJ2-7,TRBV5-1,TGCGCCAGCAGCTTCCGGGACAGAGCCTACGAGCAGTACTTC,CASSFRDRAYEQYF
.,.,TRBJ2-1,TRBV18,TGTGCCAGCTCACGGGACGAAAGCTCCTACAATGAGCAGTTCTTC,CASSRDESSYNEQFF
.,.,TRBJ1-5,TRBV9,TGTGCCAGCAGCGTAGCTAAGGGGGGGCCCCAGCATTTT,CASSVAKGGPQHF
.,TRBD1,TRBJ2-4,TRBV5-1,TGCGCCAGCAGGACGGGACAGGGGTTTGACATTCAGTACTTC,CASRTGQGFDIQYF
.,TRBD2,TRBJ2-7,TRBV28,TGTGCCAGCATTCATGGGACTAGCGGGAGAATTGAAACATCCTACGAGCAGTACTTC,CASIHGTSGRIETSYEQYF
.,.,TRBJ2-2,TRBV5-1,TGCGCCAGCAGCGTGTCAGCCACCGGGGAGCTGTTTTTT,CASSVSATGELFF
.,TRBD1,TRBJ2-5,TRBV7-8,TGTGCCAGCAACCCCGGACAGGGGGTGACCCAGTACTTC,CASNPGQGVTQYF
.,.,TRBJ2-7,TRBV28,TGTGCCAGCAGTTTAACCGGCCTATTGGAGGAGCAGTACTTC,CASSLTGLLEEQYF
.,.,TRBJ2-3,TRBV19,TGTGCCAGTAGCCGCCGTGGAGGGGGGATGACAGATACGCAGTATTTT,CASSRRGGGMTDTQYF
.,.,TRBJ1-5,TRBV27,TGTGCCAGCAGTTTACGGGAGGGCGATCAGCCCCAGCATTTT,CASSLREGDQPQHF
.,.,TRBJ2-2,TRBV9,TGTGCCAGCAGCGCGAACCTCGGGGGTCCCACCGGGGAGCTGTTTTTT,CASSANLGGPTGELFF
.,TRBD1,TRBJ2-1,TRBV10-2,TGCGCCAGCAGGCTGGGACAGGGGAGGTTGGATGAGCAGTTCTTC,CASRLGQGRLDEQFF
once,TRBD2,TRBJ2-1,TRBV28,TGTGCCAGCAGTCCTGGGAGGGGCTATCGTTACAATGAGCAGTTCTTC,CASSPGRGYRYNEQFF
.,.,TRBJ2-7,TRBV5-5,TGTGCCAGCAGCTTGGTGGGCAGGAGCTACGAGCAGTACTTC,CASSLVGRSYEQYF
.,TRBD1,TRBJ2-2,TRBV6-1,TGTGCCAGCAGTGCATTACAGGGGAGAGAGACCGGGGAGCTGTTTTTT,CASSALQGRETGELFF
.,.,TRBJ2-3,TRBV7-3,TGTGCCAGCAGCTCAAGACCGGCGGATACGCAGTATTTT,CASSSRPADTQYF
.,.,TRBJ1-2,TRBV5-6,TGTGCCAGCAGCCCAGCGGGAGTTGACTATGGCTACACCTTC,CASSPAGVDYGYTF
.,.,TRBJ1-1,TRBV7-8,TGTGCCAGCAGCTTTAAGGTGAACACTGAAGCTTTCTTT,CASSFKVNTEAFF
.,.,TRBJ1-4,TRBV6-5,TGTGCCAGCAGTCGTAGGCGAGGGGAAAAACTGTTTTTT,CASSRRRGEKLFF
.,TRBD1,TRBJ2-7,TRBV5-4,TGTGCCAGCAGACCTGGGACAGGGAGGGAGCAGTACTTC,CASRPGTGREQYF
.,TRBD1,TRBJ1-1,TRBV18,TGTGCCAGCTCACCCGACAGGGGATCCACTGAAGCTTTCTTT,CASSPDRGSTEAFF
.,TRBD2,TRBJ2-3,TRBV27,TGTGCCAGCCTGGGACTAGCGGGACTAGCGACAGATACGCAGTATTTT,CASLGLAGLATDTQYF
.,TRBD1,TRBJ1-5,TRBV30,TGTGCCTGGAGTGTGGGGACAGGAGTCCAGCCCCAGCATTTT,CAWSVGTGVQPQHF
.,TRBD2,TRBJ2-7,TRBV6-5,TGTGCCAGCAGCCTGACGGGAGGAACCTACGAGCAGTACTTC,CASSLTGGTYEQYF
.,.,TRBJ2-6,TRBV6-1,TGTGCCAGCACAGGGATCTTTGGGGCCAACGTCCTGACTTTC,CASTGIFGANVLTF
.,.,TRBJ2-1,TRBV6-5,TGTGCCAGCAGGGGGAGCTCCTACAATGAGCAGTTCTTC,CASRGSSYNEQFF